Listed below are T cell receptor beta chains from one sample, sequenced in a study of T cells after yellow fever vaccination. TCRdb processed the 5' RACE reads anew with MiXCR; each CDR3 protein has one entry. The data show roughly 300,000 distinct CDR3 sequences, roughly 7% seen once. This sample comprised PBMCs, obtained approximately 47 days after the first yellow fever vaccination. The source is a young man who received the YFV17D yellow fever vaccine. Both conserved end residues are trimmed from each CDR3. Each record gives: V gene, D gene, CDR3 protein. The D gene is left open where the match is weak.

>TRBV18|-
ASSTLAGGYT
>TRBV5-1|-
ASSLASAAEAF
>TRBV15|-
ATSRSDRWGAVAKNIQY
>TRBV5-1|-
ASSAILRGNEQF
>TRBV11-2|TRBD2
ASSSWLAGAPRYNEQF
>TRBV20-1|TRBD2
SAETSGAGTDTQY
>TRBV20-1|TRBD1
SAARGPRSYEQY
>TRBV7-6|TRBD1
ASSDHDRDTEAF
>TRBV29-1|TRBD1
SVVIFLGQGAGEQF
>TRBV6-2/TRBV6-3|TRBD1
ASSGWGQYTGELF
>TRBV6-2/TRBV6-3|TRBD2
ASSTFRTSTADTQY
>TRBV29-1|-
SVGPESYEQY
>TRBV18|-
ASSPGTRKNTEAF
>TRBV4-1|TRBD2
ASSQDREAQY
>TRBV10-3|TRBD1
AISAGQKNEKLF
>TRBV29-1|-
SSGFGVLGKQF
>TRBV6-1|-
ASSITLADSPLH
>TRBV12-3/TRBV12-4|-
ASSPVGRKAGNTIY
>TRBV12-3/TRBV12-4|-
ASSFSDRNQPQH
>TRBV14|-
ASSQVVGDNSPLH
>TRBV6-6|-
ATEGGIHGELF
>TRBV5-1|-
ASSLSRTGVGDTQY
>TRBV2|TRBD2
ASGIAGGTGELF
>TRBV2|-
ASSESRQANGYT
>TRBV19|TRBD1
ASSIEPDRDGDYGYT
>TRBV7-8|-
ASSLAVQELEAF